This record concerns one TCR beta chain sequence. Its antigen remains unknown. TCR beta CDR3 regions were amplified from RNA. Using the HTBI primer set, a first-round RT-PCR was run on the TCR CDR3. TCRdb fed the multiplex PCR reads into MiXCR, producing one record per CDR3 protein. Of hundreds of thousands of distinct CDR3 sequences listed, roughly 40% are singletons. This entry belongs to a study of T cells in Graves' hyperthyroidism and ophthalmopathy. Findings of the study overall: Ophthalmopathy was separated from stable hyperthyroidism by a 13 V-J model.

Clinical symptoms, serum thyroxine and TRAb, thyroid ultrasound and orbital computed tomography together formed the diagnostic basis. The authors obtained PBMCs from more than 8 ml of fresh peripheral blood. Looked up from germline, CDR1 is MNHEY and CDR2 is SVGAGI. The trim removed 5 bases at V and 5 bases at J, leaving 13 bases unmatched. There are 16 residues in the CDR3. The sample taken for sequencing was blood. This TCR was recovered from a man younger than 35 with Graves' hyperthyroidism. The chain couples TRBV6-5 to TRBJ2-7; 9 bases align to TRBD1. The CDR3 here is CASSPGTGTTFHEQYF. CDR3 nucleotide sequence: TGTGCCAGCAGTCCAGGGACAGGGACAACATTCCACGAGCAGTACTTC.